The clone carrying this TCR beta chain was observed a handful of times. Its antigen is not known. This entry comes from a study of T cell repertoires in cytomegalovirus infection. As for the study in general: Well-studied HLA-B-restricted epitopes and recently identified HLA-C-restricted epitopes of CMV were both used in the study. Through public TCR beta signatures, both CMV infection and matching HLA type were indicated.

The CDR3 is made up of 17 amino acids. CDR1 is MNHEY and CDR2 is SVGEGT in the germline V gene. V trimming: 5 bases; J trimming: 1 base; junction bases outside the gene matches: 8. General observations from the study: The response measured ex vivo was dominated by TCR beta clonotypes (HLA-C-restricted and CMV-specific). Summed public TCR beta family frequency identified CMV carriers bearing the relevant HLA.

TCRdb reprocessed the reads with MiXCR, giving one entry per CDR3 protein. The sample has 80,000 or so distinct CDR3 sequences, 35% to 50% seen once. The sample in question was CD8+ T cells from cultured PBMCs, obtained from culture after CMV antigen stimulation. V usage is TRBV6-2 or TRBV6-3 and J usage is TRBJ1-5; TRBD1 matches 10 bases. The origin of this receptor is a human donor in good health (CMV status not recorded). Some clones in this sample may be carry-over from other donors' samples. This CDR3 reads CASSLTPGQGSNQPQHF. The CDR3 region has the DNA TGTGCCAGCAGTCTCACGCCGGGACAGGGGAGCAATCAGCCCCAGCATTTT.